These 6 T cell receptor beta chains were all obtained from the same sample, sequenced in a study of CD8+CD57+ T cells in acquired aplastic anemia. The use of genomic DNA as template underpinned the TCR beta VDJ and CDR3 profiling. TCRdb independently ran MiXCR on the reads; one entry per CDR3 protein. The sample lists approximately 160,000 distinct CDR3 sequences, approximately 40% occurring once. Material: sorted CD4+, CD8+, or CD8+CD57+ T cells (not recorded which) from PBMCs. Receptors originate from a human donor in good health.

This clonotype was observed at least ten times. The rearrangement joins TRBV29-1 to TRBJ2-7; weak D call: TRBD1 (6 bases). This CDR3 is built from 12 residues. Germline CDR1 is SQVTM and CDR2 is ANQGSEA. V was clipped by 7 bases and J by 1 base, with 11 bases between them. The CDR3 nucleotides are TGCAGCGCATCCCAGGGGTCCTACGAGCAGTACTTC. Protein: CSASQGSYEQYF.

The chain couples TRBV10-1 to TRBJ2-1; TRBD1 matches at 12 bases. V shed 5 bases and J 8 bases; nucleotides not matched to a gene: 4. The germline V gene has CDR1 WNHNN and CDR2 SYGVQD (reference sequence). This CDR3 region has 14 residues. The CDR3 loop reads CASSTGQGADEQFF. CDR3 coding DNA: TGCGCCAGCAGTACGGGACAGGGGGCAGATGAGCAGTTCTTC.

This clonotype was detected only a few times. The V and J genes are TRBV5-1 and TRBJ1-2, with TRBD1 matching over 8 bases. Trimming removed 4 bases from V and 4 bases from J; junction bases left unmatched: 9. The CDR3 is 15 amino acids. CDR1 and CDR2 (germline): SGHRS, YFSETQ. CDR3 DNA sequence: TGCGCCAGCAGCGCTCAGGGGGCCCCATCCTATGGCTACACCTTC. Amino acid sequence: CASSAQGAPSYGYTF.

V gene TRBV5-1 combines with J gene TRBJ2-2; no clear D gene. The germline gives CDR1 SGHRS, CDR2 YFSETQ. With 2 bases removed from V and 4 bases from J, the gap between germline ends came to 18 bases. The CDR3 loop spans 17 amino acids. CDR3 coding DNA: TGCGCCAGCAGCTTTAGTACCGGATACACAAGCACCGGGGAGCTGTTTTTT. Translating it yields CASSFSTGYTSTGELFF. Complete variable domain (other parts from reference TRBV5-1 and TRBJ2-2): KAGVTQTPRYLIKTRGQQVTLSCSPISGHRSVSWYQQTPGQGLQFLFEYFSETQRNKGNFPGRFSGRQFSNSRSEMNVSTLELGDSALYLCASSFSTGYTSTGELFFGEGSRLTVL.

This clonotype was detected many times. The chain is built from TRBV12-3 or TRBV12-4 and TRBJ1-4; D is unclear. Trimming took 0 bases from V and 14 from J, leaving 10 bases between them. The CDR3 consists of 12 residues. CDR3 protein: CASSLALLHLFF. CDR3 sequence (DNA): TGTGCCAGCAGTTTAGCGTTACTCCATCTGTTTTTT.

This clonotype was counted many times. The rearrangement links TRBV6-2 or TRBV6-3 to TRBJ1-6; D gene ambiguous. Germline CDR1 is MNHEY and CDR2 is SVGEGT. V was cut by 1 base and J by 14 bases, with 12 bases left in between. The CDR3 sequence is 13 residues long. The CDR3 nucleotides read TGTGCCAGCAGTTACTGGTGGGAATCGACCCTCCACTTT. It specifies CASSYWWESTLHF.